A single sample gave rise to the 29 T cell receptor beta chains below, sequenced in a study of T-cell memory formation after mild COVID-19. TCRdb independently ran MiXCR on the 5' RACE reads; one entry per CDR3 protein. Seen here are around 310,000 distinct CDR3 sequences, 20% to 25% observed once, and the top ten hold 20% to 25%. The sequenced sample consisted of PBMCs or a T cell subset sorted from them (not recorded which). All receptors derive from a man between 18 and 35 years old who had mild COVID-19 (a few samples of this study predate the infection). Cell type and time point are not known.

CDR3 in DNA: TGTGCCAGCAGCCAAGAGCCGATCGGGAAGCCCAATCAGCCCCAGCATTTT. It encodes CASSQEPIGKPNQPQHF. The chain recombines TRBV4-2 with TRBJ1-5; D uncertain. The CDR3 has 17 residues. Trimming left V 0 bases short and J 3 bases short, with 15 bases between. In germline, CDR1 is LGHNA, CDR2 YNFKEQ.

This clonotype was found a few times. The chain uses TRBV6-2 or TRBV6-3 and TRBJ2-7, with TRBD2 as a possible D gene (6 bases). V was pared by 5 bases and J by 3 bases, with 11 bases between. The CDR3 consists of 13 residues. Germline values: CDR1 MNHEY, CDR2 SVGEGT. The CDR3, as DNA: TGTGCCAGCAGTATTGGGGGACTCTACGAGCAGTACGTC. This gives the protein CASSIGGLYEQYV.

This sequence joins TRBV7-9 and TRBJ2-1, with 8 bases fitting TRBD2. With V trimmed by 1 base and J by 10 bases, 15 bases remained unmatched. The CDR3 length is 17 residues. In germline, CDR1 is SEHNR, CDR2 FQNEAQ (reference sequence). CDR3 loop: CASSLVGGTSVASEQFF. The DNA for the CDR3 is TGTGCCAGCAGCTTAGTCGGGGGGACTAGTGTCGCCTCCGAGCAGTTCTTC.

The sample holds a few counts of this clonotype. This sequence joins TRBV2 and TRBJ2-1; 8 bases are shared with TRBD2. Germline lookup yields CDR1 SNHLY and CDR2 FYNNEI. The CDR3 has 13 residues. Trimming cost V 6 bases and J 7 bases; bases outside gene matches: 5. CDR3 in amino acids: CASRGLGKNEQFF. The DNA of the CDR3 is TGTGCCAGCAGGGGACTAGGGAAGAATGAGCAGTTCTTC.

The table lists this clonotype with a few counts. The CDR3 loop is CASTRTGLTDTQYF. The CDR3 nucleotides read TGTGCCAGCACCCGTACAGGGCTCACAGATACGCAGTATTTT. The rearrangement uses TRBV6-2 or TRBV6-3 and TRBJ2-3, with a tentative D call TRBD1 (6 bases). Per germline, CDR1 MNHEY and CDR2 SVGEGT. There are 14 residues in the CDR3. V was trimmed by 7 bases and J by 2 bases, leaving 13 bases between them.

The gene calls are TRBV20-1 and TRBJ2-3; D unclear. This CDR3 has 13 residues. CDR1 and CDR2 (germline): DFQATT, SNEGSKA (reference sequence). CDR3 loop: CGLPDTGTDTQYF. DNA of the CDR3: TGCGGGCTTCCGGATACGGGCACAGATACGCAGTATTTT.

The chain employs TRBV3-1 and TRBJ2-5, with TRBD2 identical over 13 bases. The CDR3 runs to 17 residues. V shed 4 bases, J shed 5 bases, and the junction held 10 bases outside the gene matches. Per the germline V gene, CDR1 is LGHDT and CDR2 is YNNKEL (reference sequence). The CDR3 region is CASSPYPGTSGAETQYF. The DNA for the CDR3 is TGTGCCAGCAGCCCCTACCCCGGGACTAGCGGGGCGGAGACCCAGTACTTC.

The rearrangement uses TRBV7-9 and TRBJ2-1; D remains unclear. The germline V and J ends were trimmed by 7 bases and 0 bases, with 10 bases remaining between them. The CDR3 covers 14 residues. Per germline, CDR1 SEHNR and CDR2 FQNEAQ (reference sequence). Here the CDR3 DNA reads TGTGCCAGCACCAACGTCAGCTCCTACAATGAGCAGTTCTTC. Amino acid sequence: CASTNVSSYNEQFF.

The gene calls are TRBV4-3 and TRBJ1-2; 9 bases match TRBD1. Germline lookup yields CDR1 LGHNA and CDR2 YSLEER. The V gene end was trimmed by 4 bases and the J gene end by 5 bases; junction bases not matched to a gene: 11. The CDR3 spans 16 residues. The DNA of the CDR3 is TGCGCCAGCAGCCTAGGGAACAGGGGGCACGGATATGGCTACACCTTC. Its translation is CASSLGNRGHGYGYTF.

This clonotype was recorded at least ten times. The V call is TRBV5-1, the J call TRBJ2-3, with D possibly TRBD2 on 5 matching bases. This CDR3 is built from 12 residues. CDR1 and CDR2 from the germline V gene are SGHRS and YFSETQ. Trimming took off 6 bases at V and 6 bases at J, with 11 bases between the two ends. The CDR3 nucleotides are TGCGCCAGCACCAGCGAGGGTGATACGCAGTATTTT. The encoded protein is CASTSEGDTQYF.

This clonotype was seen a handful of times. In DNA, the CDR3 is TGTGCCAGCAGCTTAGGCGGTCCAACTGAAGCTTTCTTT. Translated: CASSLGGPTEAFF. The rearrangement joins TRBV7-9 to TRBJ1-1; unclear D gene. The germline CDR1 and CDR2 sequences are SEHNR and FQNEAQ (reference sequence). The CDR3 runs 13 residues. V lost 1 base and J 5 bases, leaving 8 bases between the germline ends.

The rearrangement uses TRBV7-9 and TRBJ2-5, with 7 bases matching TRBD2. The V segment lost 4 bases and the J segment 1 base; nucleotides outside the gene matches: 9. This CDR3 region has 16 residues. Germline assignment: CDR1 SEHNR and CDR2 FQNEAQ (reference sequence). CDR3 residues: CASSWPLRGVQETQYF. In DNA form, the CDR3 reads TGTGCCAGCAGCTGGCCCTTACGGGGGGTCCAAGAGACCCAGTACTTC.

This clonotype was seen a handful of times. This rearrangement joins TRBV28 to TRBJ2-7; possible D gene TRBD2, 6 bases. Trimming took off 2 bases at V and 5 bases at J, with 19 bases between the two ends. CDR1 is MDHEN, CDR2 SYDVKM, per germline. The CDR3 sequence is 16 residues long. This chain's CDR3 is CASSLGGNPFKDEQYV. CDR3 coding DNA: TGTGCCAGCAGTTTAGGGGGGAACCCCTTCAAGGACGAGCAGTACGTC.

This clonotype was counted between two and nine times. The genes are TRBV30 and TRBJ2-6; the D is unclear. The germline V gene encodes CDR1 GTSNPN and CDR2 SVGIG (reference sequence). The CDR3 contains 14 residues. Trimming cost V 1 base and J 4 bases, with 8 bases left between them. In DNA form, the CDR3 reads TGTGCCTGGAGTGCGGGTCCAGGGGCCAACGTCCTGACTTTC. The encoded protein is CAWSAGPGANVLTF.

The J gene is TRBJ2-2, the V gene TRBV4-1, with TRBD1 matching 12 bases. Germline CDR1 reads MGHRA; CDR2 reads YSYEKL. There are 16 residues in the CDR3. After removal of 3 bases from V and 7 bases from J, the junction contained 6 bases not matched to a gene. The CDR3 spells CASSQAGTGGVGELFF. CDR3 DNA: TGCGCCAGCAGCCAGGCCGGGACAGGGGGCGTCGGGGAGCTGTTTTTT.

This chain joins TRBV29-1 and TRBJ2-5; TRBD2 matches 9 bases. Germline CDR1 reads SQVTM; CDR2 reads ANQGSEA. V shed 3 bases, J shed 4 bases, and the junction held 12 bases outside the gene matches. The CDR3 consists of 16 residues. In nucleotides, the CDR3 is TGCAGCGTTGATGACCTTGGGGTAGCGGGGGCAGAGACCCAGTACTTC. This sequence encodes CSVDDLGVAGAETQYF.

Many counts were recorded for this clonotype. The chain uses TRBV10-3 and TRBJ2-7; TRBD1 matches at 11 bases. CDR3 length: 14 residues. V lost 4 bases, J lost 5 bases, and 4 bases stayed unmatched. Germline V CDR1 and CDR2: ENHRY, SYGVKD. The DNA of the CDR3 is TGTGCCATCAGTGGAGGACAGGGGGCAAACGAGCAGTACGTC. It specifies CAISGGQGANEQYV.

This clonotype occurred a few times. The chain recombines TRBV6-5 with TRBJ2-2; 9 nucleotides match TRBD2. The CDR3 covers 16 residues. CDR1 is MNHEY and CDR2 is SVGAGI in the germline V gene. V was clipped by 2 bases and J by 1 base; unmatched bases: 2. CDR3 region: CASSYGLAKNTGELFF. The CDR3 DNA reads as TGTGCCAGCAGTTACGGACTAGCGAAGAACACCGGGGAGCTGTTTTTT.

The gene calls are TRBV5-1 and TRBJ2-1; 7 bases are shared with TRBD2. The germline V gene has CDR1 SGHRS and CDR2 YFSETQ. V lost 3 bases, J lost 9 bases, and 3 bases stayed unmatched. The CDR3 covers 12 residues. In DNA, the CDR3 is TGCGCCAGCAGCTGGGGAGGGAGTGAGCAGTTCTTC. It specifies CASSWGGSEQFF. Full variable domain (rest looked up from reference TRBV5-1 and TRBJ2-1): KAGVTQTPRYLIKTRGQQVTLSCSPISGHRSVSWYQQTPGQGLQFLFEYFSETQRNKGNFPGRFSGRQFSNSRSEMNVSTLELGDSALYLCASSWGGSEQFFGPGTRLTVL.

This clonotype was observed a few times. The chain is built from TRBV29-1 and TRBJ2-3; unclear D gene. Per the germline V gene, CDR1 is SQVTM and CDR2 is ANQGSEA. Between the trimmed V and J ends, which lost 8 bases and 0 bases, there was a span of 12 bases. CDR3 length: 13 residues. The CDR3 DNA reads as TGCAGCCAACTGACGGCTAGCACAGATACGCAGTATTTT. Its protein product is CSQLTASTDTQYF.

CDR3 residues: CASSEKYEQYV. The CDR3 bases are TGTGCCAGCAGTGAGAAGTACGAGCAGTACGTC. The chain links TRBV2 to TRBJ2-7; no clear D gene. CDR3 length: 11 residues. Germline lookup yields CDR1 SNHLY and CDR2 FYNNEI. V was clipped by 3 bases and J by 4 bases, with 4 bases between them.

This clonotype has only a few counts. The chain recombines TRBV19 with TRBJ2-2; 8 bases line up with TRBD1. Looked up from germline, CDR1 is LNHDA and CDR2 is SQIVND (reference sequence). The CDR3 spans 15 residues. Trimming removed 3 bases from V and 4 bases from J; junction bases left unmatched: 4. CDR3 sequence reads: CASSITGGRTGELFF. DNA for the CDR3: TGTGCCAGTAGTATTACAGGGGGGCGCACCGGGGAGCTGTTTTTT.

This clonotype occurred many times. The chain joins TRBV11-2 to TRBJ1-2; D is undetermined. CDR3 size: 11 residues. V lost 3 bases, J lost 1 base, and 0 bases lay in between. CDR1 is SGHAT, CDR2 FQNNGV, per germline. CDR3 loop: CASSFNYGYTF. The CDR3 DNA reads TGTGCCAGCAGCTTTAACTATGGCTACACCTTC.

V gene TRBV24-1 combines with J gene TRBJ2-3; possible D gene TRBD1, 5 bases. Trimming took off 4 bases at V and 0 bases at J, with 10 bases between the two ends. There are 15 residues in the CDR3. Germline CDR1 and CDR2: KGHDR and SFDVKD. CDR3 in DNA: TGTGCCACCAGTGACCGGACATCTAGCACAGATACGCAGTATTTT. Translated: CATSDRTSSTDTQYF.

The chain joins TRBV3-1 to TRBJ2-3; no firm D call. The CDR3 covers 15 residues. Trimming stripped 4 bases from V and 2 bases from J, with 13 bases between. CDR1 is LGHDT, CDR2 YNNKEL, per germline (reference sequence). The CDR3: CASSPLNRYTDTQYF. CDR3 nucleotide sequence: TGTGCCAGCAGCCCCTTAAACAGATACACAGATACGCAGTATTTT.

The chain combines TRBV7-9 with TRBJ1-1, with D maybe TRBD1 (5 bases). The V and J ends lost 5 bases and 5 bases respectively, with 21 bases between them. Germline V gene sequence: CDR1 SEHNR, CDR2 FQNEAQ (reference sequence). This CDR3 comprises 16 residues. The CDR3 protein is CASSPPTGTEGTEAFF. The CDR3 DNA follows: TGTGCCAGCAGCCCACCCACCGGGACCGAGGGGACTGAAGCTTTCTTT. Filled out from reference TRBV7-9 and TRBJ1-1, the complete variable domain reads DTGVSQNPRHKITKRGQNVTFRCDPISEHNRLYWYRQTLGQGPEFLTYFQNEAQLEKSRLLSDRFSAERPKGSFSTLEIQRTEQGDSAMYLCASSPPTGTEGTEAFFGQGTRLTVV.

A few counts support this clonotype. The chain employs TRBV7-9 and TRBJ2-1, with a tentative D call TRBD1 (6 bases). The V gene lost 4 bases and the J gene lost 6 bases, with 22 bases spanning the gap. Germline V lookup: CDR1 SEHNR, CDR2 FQNEAQ (reference sequence). The CDR3 runs 17 residues. CDR3 DNA: TGTGCCAGCAGCTCCGGCTTAGGGGGTCCAGCCCCCAATGAGCAGTTCTTC. This sequence encodes CASSSGLGGPAPNEQFF.

The V call is TRBV18, the J call TRBJ2-7, with unresolved D. Looked up from germline, CDR1 is KGHSH and CDR2 is LQKENI. The CDR3 extends over 13 amino acids. V lost 6 bases to trimming and J lost 7 bases, with 16 bases between them. CDR3 amino acids: CASSPSRLREQYV. The CDR3 region has the DNA TGTGCCAGCTCCCCGTCGAGGCTGCGGGAGCAGTACGTC.

In this sample, this clonotype turned up a few times. This sequence joins TRBV9 and TRBJ2-7, with D uncertain. The length of the CDR3 is 14 residues. Germline CDR1 reads SGDLS; CDR2 reads YYNGEE. Trimming left V 0 bases short and J 3 bases short, with 10 bases between. The CDR3 nucleotides read TGTGCCAGCAGCGTAGATCACAGCCTCTACGAGCAGTACTTC. This sequence encodes CASSVDHSLYEQYF.